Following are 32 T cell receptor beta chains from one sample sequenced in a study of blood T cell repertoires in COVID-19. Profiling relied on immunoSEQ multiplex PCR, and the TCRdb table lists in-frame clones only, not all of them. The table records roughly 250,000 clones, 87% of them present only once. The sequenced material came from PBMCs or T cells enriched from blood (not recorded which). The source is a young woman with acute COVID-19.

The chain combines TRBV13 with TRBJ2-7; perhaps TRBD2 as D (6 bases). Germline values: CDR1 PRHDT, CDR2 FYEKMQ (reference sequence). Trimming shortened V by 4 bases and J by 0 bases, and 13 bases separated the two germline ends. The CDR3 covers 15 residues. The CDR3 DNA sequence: TGTGCCAGCAGCTCTCTCGGGGGAAGCTCCTACGAGCAGTACTTC. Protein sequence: CASSSLGGSSYEQYF.

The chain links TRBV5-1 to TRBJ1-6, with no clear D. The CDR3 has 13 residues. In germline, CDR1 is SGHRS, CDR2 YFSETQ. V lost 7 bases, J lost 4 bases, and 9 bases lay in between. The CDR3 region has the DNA TGCGCCAGCGGTAAGCAATATAATTCACCCCTCCACTTT. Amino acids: CASGKQYNSPLHF.

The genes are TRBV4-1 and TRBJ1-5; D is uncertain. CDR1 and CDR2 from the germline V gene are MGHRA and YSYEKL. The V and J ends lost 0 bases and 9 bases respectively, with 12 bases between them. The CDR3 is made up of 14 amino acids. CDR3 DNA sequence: TGCGCCAGCAGCCAAGACCTCAGAAACCCGCCCCAGCATTTT. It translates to CASSQDLRNPPQHF.

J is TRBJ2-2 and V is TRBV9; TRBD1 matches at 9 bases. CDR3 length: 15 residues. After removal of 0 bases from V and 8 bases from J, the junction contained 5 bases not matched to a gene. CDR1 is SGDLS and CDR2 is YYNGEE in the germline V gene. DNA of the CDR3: TGTGCCAGCAGCGTAGATGGGACAGGGAAGGGGGAGCTGTTTTTT. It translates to CASSVDGTGKGELFF.

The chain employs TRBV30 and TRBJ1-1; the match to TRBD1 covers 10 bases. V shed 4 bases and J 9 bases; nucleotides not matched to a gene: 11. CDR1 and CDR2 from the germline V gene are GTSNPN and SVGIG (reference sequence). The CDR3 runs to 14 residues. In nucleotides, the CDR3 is TGTGCCTGGACGGGGGGACAGGGGAATTCCCAAGCTTTCTTT. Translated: CAWTGGQGNSQAFF.

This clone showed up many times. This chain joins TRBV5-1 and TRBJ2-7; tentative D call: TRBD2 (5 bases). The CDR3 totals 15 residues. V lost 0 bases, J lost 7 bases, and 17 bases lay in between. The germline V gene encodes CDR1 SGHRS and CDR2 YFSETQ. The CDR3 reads CASSLEGDPWREQYF. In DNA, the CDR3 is TGCGCCAGCAGCTTGGAAGGCGACCCCTGGAGGGAGCAGTACTTC. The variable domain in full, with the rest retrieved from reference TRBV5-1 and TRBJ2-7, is KAGVTQTPRYLIKTRGQQVTLSCSPISGHRSVSWYQQTPGQGLQFLFEYFSETQRNKGNFPGRFSGRQFSNSRSEMNVSTLELGDSALYLCASSLEGDPWREQYFGPGTRLTVT.

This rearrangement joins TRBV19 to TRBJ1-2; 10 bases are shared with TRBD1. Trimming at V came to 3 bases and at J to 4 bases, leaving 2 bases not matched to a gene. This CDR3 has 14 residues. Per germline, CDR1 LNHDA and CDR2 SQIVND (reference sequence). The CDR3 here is CASSIGQGVYGYTF. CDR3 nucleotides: TGTGCCAGTAGTATTGGACAGGGGGTCTATGGCTACACCTTC.

In DNA, the CDR3 is TGTGCCAGCAGTTTGGCCCGCACCGGGGAGCTGTTTTTT. Translation gives CASSLARTGELFF. The rearrangement links TRBV27 to TRBJ2-2; D remains unclear. CDR3 length: 13 amino acids. Looked up from germline, CDR1 is MNHEY and CDR2 is SMNVEV (reference sequence). Trimming removed 3 bases at V and 4 bases at J, with 6 bases between.

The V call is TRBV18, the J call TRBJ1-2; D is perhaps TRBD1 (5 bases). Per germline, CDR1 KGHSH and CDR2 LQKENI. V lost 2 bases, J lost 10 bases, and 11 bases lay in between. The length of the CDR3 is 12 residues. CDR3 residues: CASSPSQGNYTF. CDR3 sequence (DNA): TGTGCCAGCTCACCATCGCAGGGTAACTACACCTTC.

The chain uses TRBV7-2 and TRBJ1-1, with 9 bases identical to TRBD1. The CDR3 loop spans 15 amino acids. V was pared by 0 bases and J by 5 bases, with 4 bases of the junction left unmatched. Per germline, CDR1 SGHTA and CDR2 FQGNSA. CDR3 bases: TGTGCCAGCAGCTTAGCCAGGACAGGGGCTACTGAAGCTTTCTTT. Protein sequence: CASSLARTGATEAFF.

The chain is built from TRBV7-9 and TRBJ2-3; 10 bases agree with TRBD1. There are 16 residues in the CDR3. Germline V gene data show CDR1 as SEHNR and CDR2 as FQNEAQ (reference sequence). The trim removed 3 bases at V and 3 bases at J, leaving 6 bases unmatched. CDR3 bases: TGTGCCAGCAGCTTGGGGGGACAGGGGTGGACAGATACGCAGTATTTT. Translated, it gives CASSLGGQGWTDTQYF.

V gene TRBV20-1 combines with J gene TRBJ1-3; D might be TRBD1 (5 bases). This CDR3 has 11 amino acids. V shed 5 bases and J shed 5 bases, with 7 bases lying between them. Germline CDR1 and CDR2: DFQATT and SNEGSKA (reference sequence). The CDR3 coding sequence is TGCAGTGCTCGACAGCGAAACACCATATATTTT. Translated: CSARQRNTIYF.

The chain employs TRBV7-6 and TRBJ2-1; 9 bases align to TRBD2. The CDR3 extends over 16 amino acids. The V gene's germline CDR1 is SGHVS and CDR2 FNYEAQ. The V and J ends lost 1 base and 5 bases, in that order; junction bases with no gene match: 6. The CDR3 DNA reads TGTGCCAGCAGCTTAGTAGCGGGGGCCCCCAACAATGAGCAGTTCTTC. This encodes CASSLVAGAPNNEQFF.

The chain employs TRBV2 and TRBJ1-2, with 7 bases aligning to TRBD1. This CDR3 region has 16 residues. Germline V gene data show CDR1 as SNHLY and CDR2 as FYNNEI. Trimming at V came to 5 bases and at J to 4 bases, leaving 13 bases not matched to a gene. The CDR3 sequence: CASSRSTGTDIYGYTF. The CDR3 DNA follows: TGTGCCAGCAGTCGATCAACCGGGACAGACATCTATGGCTACACCTTC.

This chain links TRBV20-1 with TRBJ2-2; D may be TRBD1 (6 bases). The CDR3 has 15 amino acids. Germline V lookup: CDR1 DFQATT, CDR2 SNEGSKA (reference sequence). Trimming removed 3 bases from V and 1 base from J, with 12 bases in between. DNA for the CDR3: TGCAGTGCTAGTTTTAAACAGGGGAACACCGGGGAGCTGTTTTTT. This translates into CSASFKQGNTGELFF.

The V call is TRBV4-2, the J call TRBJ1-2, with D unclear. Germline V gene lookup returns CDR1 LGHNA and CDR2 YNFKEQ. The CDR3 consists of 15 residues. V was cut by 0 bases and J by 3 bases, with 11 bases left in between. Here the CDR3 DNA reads TGTGCCAGCAGCCAAGATGGGGAGGGCGACTATGGCTACACCTTC. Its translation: CASSQDGEGDYGYTF.

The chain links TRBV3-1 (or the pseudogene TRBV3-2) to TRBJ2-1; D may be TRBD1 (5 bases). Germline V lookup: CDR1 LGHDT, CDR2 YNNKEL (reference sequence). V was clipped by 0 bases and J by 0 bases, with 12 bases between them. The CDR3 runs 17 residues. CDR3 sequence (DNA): TGTGCCAGCAGCCAAGATGAGACAGTAAGCTCCTACAATGAGCAGTTCTTC. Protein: CASSQDETVSSYNEQFF.

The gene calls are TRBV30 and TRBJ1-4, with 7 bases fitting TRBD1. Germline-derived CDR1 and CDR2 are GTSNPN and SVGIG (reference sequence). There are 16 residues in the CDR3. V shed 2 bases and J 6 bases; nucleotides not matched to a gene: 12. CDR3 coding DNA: TGTGCCTGGAGTCCTGTGGGCAGGGGGTGGGATGAAAAACTGTTTTTT. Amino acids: CAWSPVGRGWDEKLFF.

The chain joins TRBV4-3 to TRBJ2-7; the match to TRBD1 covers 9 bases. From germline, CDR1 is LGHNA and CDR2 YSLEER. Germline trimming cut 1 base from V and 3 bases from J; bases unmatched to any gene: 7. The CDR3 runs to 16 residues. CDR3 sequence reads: CASSQGGGTGFYEQYF. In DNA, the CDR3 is TGCGCCAGCAGCCAAGGTGGAGGGACAGGGTTCTACGAGCAGTACTTC.

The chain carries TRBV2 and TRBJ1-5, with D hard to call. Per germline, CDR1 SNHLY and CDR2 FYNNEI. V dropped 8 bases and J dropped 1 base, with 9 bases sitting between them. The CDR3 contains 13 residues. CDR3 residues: CASGTESNQPQHF. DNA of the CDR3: TGTGCCAGCGGAACGGAGAGCAATCAGCCCCAGCATTTT.

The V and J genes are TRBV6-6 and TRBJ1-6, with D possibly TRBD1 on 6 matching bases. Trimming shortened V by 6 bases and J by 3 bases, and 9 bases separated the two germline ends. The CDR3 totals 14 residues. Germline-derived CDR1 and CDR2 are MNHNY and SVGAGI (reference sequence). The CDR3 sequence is CASRTGNYNSPLHF. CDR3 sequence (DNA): TGTGCCAGCAGGACAGGAAACTATAATTCACCCCTCCACTTT.

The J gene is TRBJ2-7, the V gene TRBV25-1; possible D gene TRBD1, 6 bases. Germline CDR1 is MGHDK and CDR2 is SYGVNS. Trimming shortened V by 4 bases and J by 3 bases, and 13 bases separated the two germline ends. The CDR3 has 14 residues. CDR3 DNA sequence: TGTGCCAGCAGTGTGAGTAGGGGGATCTACGAGCAGTACTTC. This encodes CASSVSRGIYEQYF.

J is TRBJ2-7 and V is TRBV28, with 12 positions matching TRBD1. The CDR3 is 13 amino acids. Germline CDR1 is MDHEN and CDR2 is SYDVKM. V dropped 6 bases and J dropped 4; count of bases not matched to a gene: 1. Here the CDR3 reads CASRGQGAYEQYF. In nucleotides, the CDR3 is TGTGCCAGCAGGGGACAGGGGGCGTACGAGCAGTACTTC.

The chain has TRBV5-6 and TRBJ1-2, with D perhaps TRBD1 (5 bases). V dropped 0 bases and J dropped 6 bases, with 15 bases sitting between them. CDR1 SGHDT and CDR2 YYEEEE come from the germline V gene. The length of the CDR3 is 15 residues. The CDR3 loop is CASSLARDWWDGYTF. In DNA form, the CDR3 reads TGTGCCAGCAGCTTGGCCCGGGACTGGTGGGATGGCTACACCTTC.

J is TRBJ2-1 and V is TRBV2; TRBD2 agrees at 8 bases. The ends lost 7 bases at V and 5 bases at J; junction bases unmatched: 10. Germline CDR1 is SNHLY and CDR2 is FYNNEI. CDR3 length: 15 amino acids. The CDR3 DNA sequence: TGTGCCAGCACTACTTCGGGGGGGCCGCACAATGAGCAGTTCTTC. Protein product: CASTTSGGPHNEQFF.

This CDR3 reads CASSPFPRATQFF. In nucleotides, the CDR3 is TGTGCCAGCAGTCCTTTCCCGCGGGCGACGCAGTTCTTC. The chain employs TRBV28 and TRBJ2-1, with D possibly being TRBD2 (5 bases). Looked up from germline, CDR1 is MDHEN and CDR2 is SYDVKM. Trimming cost V 5 bases and J 12 bases, with 17 bases left between them. CDR3 length: 13 residues.

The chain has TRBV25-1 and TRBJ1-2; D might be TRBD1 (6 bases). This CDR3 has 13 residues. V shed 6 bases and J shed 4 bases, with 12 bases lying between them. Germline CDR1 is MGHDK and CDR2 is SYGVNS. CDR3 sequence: CASSPGQFYGYTF. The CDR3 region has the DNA TGTGCCAGCAGCCCCGGACAGTTCTATGGCTACACCTTC.

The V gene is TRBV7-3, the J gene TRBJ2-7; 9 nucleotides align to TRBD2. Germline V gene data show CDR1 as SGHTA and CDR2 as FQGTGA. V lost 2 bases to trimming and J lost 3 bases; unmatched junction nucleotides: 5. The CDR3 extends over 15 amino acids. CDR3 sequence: CASSLGSGSYYEQYF. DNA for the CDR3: TGTGCCAGCAGCTTAGGTAGCGGGAGTTACTACGAGCAGTACTTC.

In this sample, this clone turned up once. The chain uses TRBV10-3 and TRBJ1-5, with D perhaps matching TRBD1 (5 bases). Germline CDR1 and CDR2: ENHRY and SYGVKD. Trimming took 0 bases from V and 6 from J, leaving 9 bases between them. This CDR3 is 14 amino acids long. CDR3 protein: CAISESGVGQPQHF. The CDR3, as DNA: TGTGCCATCAGTGAGTCAGGGGTAGGTCAGCCCCAGCATTTT.

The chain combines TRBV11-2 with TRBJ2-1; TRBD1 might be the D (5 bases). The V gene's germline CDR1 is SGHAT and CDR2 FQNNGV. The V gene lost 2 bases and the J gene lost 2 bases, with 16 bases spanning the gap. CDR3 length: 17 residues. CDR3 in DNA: TGTGCCAGCAGCTTACGTAGAGTGCAGGGAACCTACAATGAGCAGTTCTTC. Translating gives CASSLRRVQGTYNEQFF. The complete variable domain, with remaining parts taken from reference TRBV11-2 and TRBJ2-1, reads EAGVAQSPRYKIIEKRQSVAFWCNPISGHATLYWYQQILGQGPKLLIQFQNNGVVDDSQLPKDRFSAERLKGVDSTLKIQPAKLEDSAVYLCASSLRRVQGTYNEQFFGPGTRLTVL.

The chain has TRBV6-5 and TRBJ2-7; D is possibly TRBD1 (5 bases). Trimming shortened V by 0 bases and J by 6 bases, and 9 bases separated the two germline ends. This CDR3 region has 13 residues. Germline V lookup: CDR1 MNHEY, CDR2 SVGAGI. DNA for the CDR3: TGTGCCAGCAGTTACTCGGGTGGGGCCGAGCAGTACTTC. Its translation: CASSYSGGAEQYF.

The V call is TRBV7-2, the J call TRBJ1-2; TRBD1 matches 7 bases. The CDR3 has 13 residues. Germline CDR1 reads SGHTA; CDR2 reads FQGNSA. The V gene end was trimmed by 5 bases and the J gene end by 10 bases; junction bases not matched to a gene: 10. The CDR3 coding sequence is TGTGCCAGCAGCATGGGACAGTCCCTCGCCTACACCTTC. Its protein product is CASSMGQSLAYTF.